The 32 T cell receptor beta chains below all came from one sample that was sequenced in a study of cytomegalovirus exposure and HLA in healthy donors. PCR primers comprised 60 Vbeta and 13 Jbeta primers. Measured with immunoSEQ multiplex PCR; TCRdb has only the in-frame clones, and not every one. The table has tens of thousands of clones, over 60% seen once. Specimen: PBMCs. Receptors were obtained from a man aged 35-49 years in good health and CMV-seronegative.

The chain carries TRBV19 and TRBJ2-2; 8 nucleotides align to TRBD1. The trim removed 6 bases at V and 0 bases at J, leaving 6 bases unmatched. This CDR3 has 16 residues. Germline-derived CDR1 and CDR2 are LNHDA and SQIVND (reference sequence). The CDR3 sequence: CASSLRDRPNTGELFF. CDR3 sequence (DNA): TGTGCCAGTAGCCTACGGGACAGGCCGAACACCGGGGAGCTGTTTTTT.

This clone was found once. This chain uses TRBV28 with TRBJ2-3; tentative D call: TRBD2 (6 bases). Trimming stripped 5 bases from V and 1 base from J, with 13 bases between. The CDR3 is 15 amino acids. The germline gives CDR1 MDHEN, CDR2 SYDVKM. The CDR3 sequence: CASSRAGDRTDTQYF. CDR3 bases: TGTGCCAGCAGTCGAGCGGGCGATCGCACAGATACGCAGTATTTT. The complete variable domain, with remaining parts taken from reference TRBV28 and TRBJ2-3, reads DVKVTQSSRYLVKRTGEKVFLECVQDMDHENMFWYRQDPGLGLRLIYFSYDVKMKEKGDIPEGYSVSREKKERFSLILESASTNQTSMYLCASSRAGDRTDTQYFGPGTRLTVL.

The CDR3 here is CASSLLSGVDEQFF. In nucleotides, the CDR3 is TGTGCCAGCAGCTTACTGTCGGGAGTTGATGAGCAGTTCTTC. The V and J genes are TRBV7-6 and TRBJ2-1, with a weak D call TRBD2 (6 bases). Per germline, CDR1 SGHVS and CDR2 FNYEAQ. This CDR3 has 14 amino acids. Trimming took off 2 bases at V and 8 bases at J, with 13 bases between the two ends.

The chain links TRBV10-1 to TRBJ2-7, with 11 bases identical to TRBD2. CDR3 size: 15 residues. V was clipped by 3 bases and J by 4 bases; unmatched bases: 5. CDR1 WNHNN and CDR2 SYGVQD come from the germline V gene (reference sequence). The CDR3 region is CASSDPTSGSYEQYF. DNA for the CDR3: TGCGCCAGCAGTGATCCTACTAGCGGGAGTTACGAGCAGTACTTC.

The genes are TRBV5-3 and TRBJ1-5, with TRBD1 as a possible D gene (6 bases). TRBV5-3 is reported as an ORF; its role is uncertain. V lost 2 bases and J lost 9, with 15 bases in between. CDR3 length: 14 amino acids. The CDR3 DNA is TGTGCCAGAAGCTTTGAAGGGGGTCATCTGCCCCAGCATTTT. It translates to CARSFEGGHLPQHF.

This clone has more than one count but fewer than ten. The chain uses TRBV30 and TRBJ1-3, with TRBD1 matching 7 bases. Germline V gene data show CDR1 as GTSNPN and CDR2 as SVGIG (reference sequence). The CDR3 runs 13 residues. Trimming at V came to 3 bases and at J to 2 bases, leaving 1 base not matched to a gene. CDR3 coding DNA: TGTGCCTGGAGGAGGGGGCCTGGAAACACCATATATTTT. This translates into CAWRRGPGNTIYF.

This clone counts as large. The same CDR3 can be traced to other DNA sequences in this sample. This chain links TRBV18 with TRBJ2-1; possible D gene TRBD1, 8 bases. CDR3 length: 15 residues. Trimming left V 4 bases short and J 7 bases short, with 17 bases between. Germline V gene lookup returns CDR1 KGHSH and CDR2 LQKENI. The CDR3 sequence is CASSHDRGGWNEQFF. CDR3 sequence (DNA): TGTGCCAGCTCACATGACAGGGGAGGGTGGAATGAGCAGTTCTTC. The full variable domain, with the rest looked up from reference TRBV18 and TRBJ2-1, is NAGVMQNPRHLVRRRGQEARLRCSPMKGHSHVYWYRQLPEEGLKFMVYLQKENIIDESGMPKERFSAEFPKEGPSILRIQQVVRGDSAAYFCASSHDRGGWNEQFFGPGTRLTVL.

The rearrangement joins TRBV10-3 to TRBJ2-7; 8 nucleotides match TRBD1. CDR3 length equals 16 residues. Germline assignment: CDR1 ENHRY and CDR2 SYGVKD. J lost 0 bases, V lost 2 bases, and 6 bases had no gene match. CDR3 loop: CAISEPGTGGSYEQYF. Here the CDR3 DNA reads TGTGCCATCAGTGAGCCCGGGACAGGCGGCTCCTACGAGCAGTACTTC.

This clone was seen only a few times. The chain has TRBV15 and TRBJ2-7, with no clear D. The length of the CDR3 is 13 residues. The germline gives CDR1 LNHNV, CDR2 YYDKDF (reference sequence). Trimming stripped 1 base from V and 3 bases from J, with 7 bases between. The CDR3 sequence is CATSRGPNYEQYF. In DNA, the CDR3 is TGTGCCACCAGCAGAGGCCCTAACTACGAGCAGTACTTC.

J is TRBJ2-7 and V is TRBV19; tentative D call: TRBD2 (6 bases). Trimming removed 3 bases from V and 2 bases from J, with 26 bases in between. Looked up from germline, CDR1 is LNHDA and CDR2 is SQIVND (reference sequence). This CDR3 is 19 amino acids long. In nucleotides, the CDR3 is TGTGCCAGTAGTATCGTCCTCATTGGGGGGAGCCGTATAACCTACGAGCAGTACTTC. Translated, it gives CASSIVLIGGSRITYEQYF. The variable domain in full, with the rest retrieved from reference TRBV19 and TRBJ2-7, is DGGITQSPKYLFRKEGQNVTLSCEQNLNHDAMYWYRQDPGQGLRLIYYSQIVNDFQKGDIAEGYSVSREKKESFPLTVTSAQKNPTAFYLCASSIVLIGGSRITYEQYFGPGTRLTVT.

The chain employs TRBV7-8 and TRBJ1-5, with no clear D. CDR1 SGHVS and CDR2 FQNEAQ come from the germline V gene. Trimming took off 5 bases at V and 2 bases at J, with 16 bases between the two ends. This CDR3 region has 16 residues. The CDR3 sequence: CASSPRTNVGNQPQHF. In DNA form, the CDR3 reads TGTGCCAGCAGCCCGAGGACTAACGTGGGCAATCAGCCCCAGCATTTT.

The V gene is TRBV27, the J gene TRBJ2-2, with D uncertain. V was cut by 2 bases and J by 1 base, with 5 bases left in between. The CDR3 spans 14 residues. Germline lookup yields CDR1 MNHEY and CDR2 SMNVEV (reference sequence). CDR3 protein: CASSLGQNTGELFF. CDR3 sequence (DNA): TGTGCCAGCAGTTTAGGGCAGAACACCGGGGAGCTGTTTTTT.

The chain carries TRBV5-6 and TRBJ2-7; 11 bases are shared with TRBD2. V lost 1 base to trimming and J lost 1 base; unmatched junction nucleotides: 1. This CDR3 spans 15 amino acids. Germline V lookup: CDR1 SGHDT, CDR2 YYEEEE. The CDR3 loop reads CASSLTSGRSYEQYF. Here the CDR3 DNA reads TGTGCCAGCAGCTTGACTAGCGGGAGATCCTACGAGCAGTACTTC.

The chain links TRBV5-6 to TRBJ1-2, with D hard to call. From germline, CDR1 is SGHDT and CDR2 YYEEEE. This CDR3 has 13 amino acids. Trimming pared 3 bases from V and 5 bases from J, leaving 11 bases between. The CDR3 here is CASSSAFPYGYTF. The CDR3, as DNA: TGTGCCAGCAGCTCCGCGTTCCCGTATGGCTACACCTTC.

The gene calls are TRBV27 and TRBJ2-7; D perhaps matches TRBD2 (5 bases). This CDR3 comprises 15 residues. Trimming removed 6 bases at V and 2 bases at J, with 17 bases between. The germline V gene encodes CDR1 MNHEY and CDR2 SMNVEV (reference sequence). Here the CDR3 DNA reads TGTGCCAGCAGCCACCCTGGCGGGCCAACCTACGAGCAGTACTTC. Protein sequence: CASSHPGGPTYEQYF.

The CDR3 spells CAWRTGGAISYGYTF. DNA for the CDR3: TGTGCCTGGAGGACAGGGGGCGCGATTAGCTATGGCTACACCTTC. J is TRBJ1-2 and V is TRBV30; 10 bases are shared with TRBD1. Germline V gene lookup returns CDR1 GTSNPN and CDR2 SVGIG (reference sequence). Trimming at V came to 3 bases and at J to 4 bases, leaving 8 bases not matched to a gene. The CDR3 loop spans 15 amino acids.

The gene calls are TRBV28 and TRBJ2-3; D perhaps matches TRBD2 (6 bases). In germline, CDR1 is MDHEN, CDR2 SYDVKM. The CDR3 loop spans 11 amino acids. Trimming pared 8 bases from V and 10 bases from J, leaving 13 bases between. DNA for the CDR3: TGTGCCAGCGGAGGGCTTAGGGCGCAGTATTTT. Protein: CASGGLRAQYF.

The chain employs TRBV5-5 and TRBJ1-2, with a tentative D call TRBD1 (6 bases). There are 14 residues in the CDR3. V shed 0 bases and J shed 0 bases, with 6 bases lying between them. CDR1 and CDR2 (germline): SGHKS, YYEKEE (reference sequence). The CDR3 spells CASSLEGANYGYTF. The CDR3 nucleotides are TGTGCCAGCAGCTTGGAGGGGGCTAACTATGGCTACACCTTC.

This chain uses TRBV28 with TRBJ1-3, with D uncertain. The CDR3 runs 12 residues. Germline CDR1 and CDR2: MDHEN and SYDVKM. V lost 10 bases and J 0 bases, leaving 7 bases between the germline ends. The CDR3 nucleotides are TGTGCCACGCGGGCCTCTGGAAACACCATATATTTT. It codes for CATRASGNTIYF.

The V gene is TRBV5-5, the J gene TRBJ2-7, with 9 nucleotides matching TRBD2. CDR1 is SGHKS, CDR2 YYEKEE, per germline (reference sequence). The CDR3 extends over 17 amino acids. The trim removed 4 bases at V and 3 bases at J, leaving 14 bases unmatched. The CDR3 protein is CASSPGNGGRAVYEQYF. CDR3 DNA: TGTGCCAGCAGCCCGGGGAACGGCGGGAGGGCCGTCTACGAGCAGTACTTC.

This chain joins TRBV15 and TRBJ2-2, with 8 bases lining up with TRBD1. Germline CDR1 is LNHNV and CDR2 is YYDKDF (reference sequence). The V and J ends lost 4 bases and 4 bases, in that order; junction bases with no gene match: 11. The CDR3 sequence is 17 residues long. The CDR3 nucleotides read TGTGCCACCAGCAAAGGCAGGGGGCTTGCGAGCACCGGGGAGCTGTTTTTT. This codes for CATSKGRGLASTGELFF.

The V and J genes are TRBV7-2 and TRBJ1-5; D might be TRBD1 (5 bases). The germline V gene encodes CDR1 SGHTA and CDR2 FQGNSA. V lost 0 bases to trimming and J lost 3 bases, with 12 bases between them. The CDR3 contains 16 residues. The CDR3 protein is CASSLAGRGTNQPQHF. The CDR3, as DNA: TGTGCCAGCAGCTTAGCCGGCCGCGGGACCAATCAGCCCCAGCATTTT.

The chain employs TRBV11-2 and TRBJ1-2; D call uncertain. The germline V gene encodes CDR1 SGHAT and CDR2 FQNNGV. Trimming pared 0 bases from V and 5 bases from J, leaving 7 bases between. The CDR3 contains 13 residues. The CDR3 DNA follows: TGTGCCAGCAGCTTAGAAGATCGGTATGGCTACACCTTC. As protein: CASSLEDRYGYTF.

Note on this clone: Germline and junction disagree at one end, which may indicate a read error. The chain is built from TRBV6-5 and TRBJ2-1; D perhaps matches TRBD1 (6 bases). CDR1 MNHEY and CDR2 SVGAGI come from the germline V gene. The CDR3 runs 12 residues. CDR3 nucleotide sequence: TGTGCCAGCAGTTACTCCAAGGACAGTCCCATCTTC. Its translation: CASSYSKDSPIF.

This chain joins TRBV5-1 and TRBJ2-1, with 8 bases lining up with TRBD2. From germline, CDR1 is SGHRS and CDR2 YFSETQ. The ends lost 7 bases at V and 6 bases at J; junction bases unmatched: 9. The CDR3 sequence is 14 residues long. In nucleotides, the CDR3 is TGCGCCAGCGAAGAGTCGGGAGGGATCAATGAGCAGTTCTTC. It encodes CASEESGGINEQFF.

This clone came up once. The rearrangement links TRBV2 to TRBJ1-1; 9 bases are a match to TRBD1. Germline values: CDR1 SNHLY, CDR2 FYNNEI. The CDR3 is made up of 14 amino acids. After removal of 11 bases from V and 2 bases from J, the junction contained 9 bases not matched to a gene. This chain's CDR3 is CAVRDRGRNTEAFF. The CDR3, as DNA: TGTGCCGTCAGAGACAGGGGGAGAAACACTGAAGCTTTCTTT. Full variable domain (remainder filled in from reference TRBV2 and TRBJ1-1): EPEVTQTPSHQVTQMGQEVILRCVPISNHLYFYWYRQILGQKVEFLVSFYNNEISEKSEIFDDQFSVERPDGSNFTLKIRSTKLEDSAMYFCAVRDRGRNTEAFFGQGTRLTVV.

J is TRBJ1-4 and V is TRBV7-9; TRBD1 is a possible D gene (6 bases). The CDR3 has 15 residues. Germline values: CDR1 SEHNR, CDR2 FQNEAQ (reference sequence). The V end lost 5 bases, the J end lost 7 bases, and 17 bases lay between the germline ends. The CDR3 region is CASSPGQSGSEKLFF. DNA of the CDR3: TGTGCCAGCAGCCCTGGACAGTCGGGGAGTGAAAAACTGTTTTTT. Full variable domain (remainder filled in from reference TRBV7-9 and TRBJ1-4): DTGVSQNPRHKITKRGQNVTFRCDPISEHNRLYWYRQTLGQGPEFLTYFQNEAQLEKSRLLSDRFSAERPKGSFSTLEIQRTEQGDSAMYLCASSPGQSGSEKLFFGSGTQLSVL.

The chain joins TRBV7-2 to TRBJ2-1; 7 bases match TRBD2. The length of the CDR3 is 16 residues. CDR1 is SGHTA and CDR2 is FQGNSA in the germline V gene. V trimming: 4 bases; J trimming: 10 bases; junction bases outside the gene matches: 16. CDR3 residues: CASSSWGGGTDGEQFF. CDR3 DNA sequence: TGTGCCAGCAGCTCCTGGGGGGGAGGGACGGACGGCGAGCAGTTCTTC.

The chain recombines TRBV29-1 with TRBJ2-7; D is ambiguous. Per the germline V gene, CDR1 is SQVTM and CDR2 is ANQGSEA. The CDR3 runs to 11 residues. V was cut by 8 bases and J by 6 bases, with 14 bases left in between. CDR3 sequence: CSIGAVGEQYF. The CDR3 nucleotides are TGCAGCATAGGTGCGGTGGGCGAGCAGTACTTC.

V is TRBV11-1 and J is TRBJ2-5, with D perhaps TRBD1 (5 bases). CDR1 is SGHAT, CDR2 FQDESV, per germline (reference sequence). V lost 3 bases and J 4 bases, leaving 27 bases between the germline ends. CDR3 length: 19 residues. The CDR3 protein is CASSLSSTGRQGSGETQYF. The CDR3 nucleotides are TGTGCCAGCAGCTTGTCATCAACCGGACGGCAGGGTTCTGGAGAGACCCAGTACTTC.

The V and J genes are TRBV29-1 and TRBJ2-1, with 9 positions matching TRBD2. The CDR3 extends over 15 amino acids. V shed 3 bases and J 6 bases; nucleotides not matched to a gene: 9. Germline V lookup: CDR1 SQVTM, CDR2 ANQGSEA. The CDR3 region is CSVDSGSYGGNEQFF. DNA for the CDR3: TGCAGCGTTGATAGCGGGAGTTATGGAGGCAATGAGCAGTTCTTC.

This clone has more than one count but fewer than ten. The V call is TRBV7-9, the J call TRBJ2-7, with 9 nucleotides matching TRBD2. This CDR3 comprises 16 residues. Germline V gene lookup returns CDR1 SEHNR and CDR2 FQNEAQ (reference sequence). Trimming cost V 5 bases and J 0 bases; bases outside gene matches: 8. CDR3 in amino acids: CASSPPTSGNSYEQYF. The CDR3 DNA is TGTGCCAGCAGCCCCCCGACTAGCGGAAACTCCTACGAGCAGTACTTC.